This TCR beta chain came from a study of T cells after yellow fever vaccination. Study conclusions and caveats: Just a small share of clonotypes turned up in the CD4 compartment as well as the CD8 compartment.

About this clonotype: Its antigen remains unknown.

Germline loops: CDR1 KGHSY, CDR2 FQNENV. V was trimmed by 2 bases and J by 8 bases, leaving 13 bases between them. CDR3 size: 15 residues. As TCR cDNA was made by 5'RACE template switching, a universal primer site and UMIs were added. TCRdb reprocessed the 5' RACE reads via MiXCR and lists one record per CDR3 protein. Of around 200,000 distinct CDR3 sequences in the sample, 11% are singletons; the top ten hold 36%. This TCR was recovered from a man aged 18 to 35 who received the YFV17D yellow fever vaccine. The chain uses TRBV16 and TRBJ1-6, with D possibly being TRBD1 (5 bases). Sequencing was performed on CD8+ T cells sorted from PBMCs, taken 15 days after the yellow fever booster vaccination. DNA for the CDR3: TGTGCCAGCAGCCAACCTCGGTCGGGGGATTCACCCCTCCACTTT. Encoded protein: CASSQPRSGDSPLHF.